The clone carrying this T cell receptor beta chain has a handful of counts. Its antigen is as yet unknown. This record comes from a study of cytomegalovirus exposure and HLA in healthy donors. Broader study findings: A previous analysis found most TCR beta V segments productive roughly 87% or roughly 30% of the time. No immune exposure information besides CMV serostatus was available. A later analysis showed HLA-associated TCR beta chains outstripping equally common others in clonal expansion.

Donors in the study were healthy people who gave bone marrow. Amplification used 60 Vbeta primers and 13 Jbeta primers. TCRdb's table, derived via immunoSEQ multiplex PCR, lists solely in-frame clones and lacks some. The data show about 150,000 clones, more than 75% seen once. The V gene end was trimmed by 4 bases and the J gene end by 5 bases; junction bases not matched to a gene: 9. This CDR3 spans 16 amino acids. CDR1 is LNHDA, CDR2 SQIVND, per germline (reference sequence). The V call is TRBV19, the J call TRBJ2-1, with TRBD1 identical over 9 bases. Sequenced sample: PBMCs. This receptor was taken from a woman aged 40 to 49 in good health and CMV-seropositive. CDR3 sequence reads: CASSTPRDRANNEQFF. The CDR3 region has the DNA TGTGCCAGTAGTACCCCGAGGGACAGGGCTAACAATGAGCAGTTCTTC.